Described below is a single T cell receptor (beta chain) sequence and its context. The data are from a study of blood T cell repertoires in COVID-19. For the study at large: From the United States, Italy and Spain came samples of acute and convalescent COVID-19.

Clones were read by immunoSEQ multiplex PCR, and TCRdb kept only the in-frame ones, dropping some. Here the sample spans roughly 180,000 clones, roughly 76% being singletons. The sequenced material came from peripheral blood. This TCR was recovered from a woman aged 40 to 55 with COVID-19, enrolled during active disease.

DNA of the CDR3: TGCGCCAGCAGCCCCAGAGAGGGCAGGGGGAATCAGCCCCAGCATTTT. This gives the protein CASSPREGRGNQPQHF. This chain uses TRBV4-1 with TRBJ1-5; 7 bases match TRBD1. Looked up from germline, CDR1 is MGHRA and CDR2 is YSYEKL. The CDR3 loop spans 16 amino acids. Trimming took 4 bases from V and 4 from J; bases not matched to a gene: 10.